Listed below are T cell receptor beta chains from one sample, sequenced in a study of CD8+ T cells in alopecia areata. The assay was immunoSEQ multiplex PCR, and TCRdb's table has in-frame clones only and misses some. The sample has roughly 100,000 clones; under 90% are singletons. This sample comprised CD8+ T cells sorted from blood, obtained at roughly week 30, from a patient treated with tofacitinib. These receptors originate from a human donor with alopecia areata. The conserved cysteine and the conserved F or W are not part of the CDR3 here. A D gene is named only where the DNA matches it firmly.

>16|TRBV6-1|TRBD2|TRBJ2-3
AISVDPGTSGGTDTQY
>13|TRBV27|-|TRBJ2-1
ASHRLAGPNNEQF
>13|TRBV4-1|TRBD1|TRBJ1-4
ASSRMGQGNEKLF
>10|TRBV7-9|-|TRBJ1-2
ASAKEGYGYT
>10|TRBV5-1|-|TRBJ2-3
ASSRNTDTQY
>10|TRBV29-1|TRBD1|TRBJ1-2
SVESAEQGNT
>10|TRBV6-5|-|TRBJ2-6
ASHSGANVLT
>13|TRBV7-9|-|TRBJ2-5
ASSLGLAPQETQY
>10|TRBV5-1|-|TRBJ2-5
ASRGLQETQY
>13|TRBV27|-|TRBJ1-2
ASSLLGSGLRSYT
>14|TRBV6-5|TRBD2|TRBJ2-2
ASSYRAGGNTGELF
>12|TRBV27|TRBD2|TRBJ2-7
ASSLTSAAYEQY
>12|TRBV29-1|TRBD2|TRBJ2-1
SGGLAGSYNEQF
>12|TRBV5-1|-|TRBJ2-3
ASSFAQVTDTQY
>14|TRBV29-1|-|TRBJ2-1
SVPKSTVGNYNEQF
>13|TRBV29-1|TRBD2|TRBJ2-1
SVDGLLAGGNEQF
>12|TRBV7-9|-|TRBJ1-2
ASSGPSLNYGYT
>12|TRBV14|-|TRBJ2-5
ASTSTDSEETQY
>9|TRBV29-1|-|TRBJ2-3
SVVGTDTQY
>12|TRBV10-1|-|TRBJ2-3
ASSEAREGDTQY
>10|TRBV7-8|TRBD2|TRBJ2-7
ASSSGGPEQY
>11|TRBV9|-|TRBJ2-7
ASSGQDTYEQY
>10|TRBV5-5|-|TRBJ1-1
ASSLALGEAF
>14|TRBV12-5|-|TRBJ1-3
ASGSQLLDRRNTIY
>15|TRBV7-9|TRBD1|TRBJ1-4
ASSFGTGEMANEKLF
>12|TRBV10-3|-|TRBJ2-2
AISDPSNTGELF
>15|TRBV5-4|-|TRBJ2-3
ASSLGQDKTNTDTQY
>12|TRBV7-9|-|TRBJ2-3
ASSLGQAADTQY
>13|TRBV4-1|TRBD2|TRBJ2-7
ASSQDPGGLYEQY
>14|TRBV5-4|TRBD2|TRBJ2-1
ASSLGLAGEGGEQF
>14|TRBV10-1|-|TRBJ2-2
ASSDHGPGGTGELF
>12|TRBV9|-|TRBJ1-1
ASSPQGVNTEAF
>11|TRBV29-1|-|TRBJ2-7
SVAGPDSYEQY
>10|TRBV4-1|TRBD1|TRBJ2-3
ASSQRGGTQY
>10|TRBV29-1|-|TRBJ1-2
SVVPGAGGYT
>10|TRBV30|-|TRBJ1-2
AWDGTPYGYT
>14|TRBV6-1|-|TRBJ2-7
ASSELPGSTLYEQY
>13|TRBV6-6|TRBD1|TRBJ1-3
ASSYIQGGRDTIY
>15|TRBV7-3|-|TRBJ2-6
ASSLSHALAGANVLT
>13|TRBV13|TRBD2|TRBJ2-7
ASSFSGGFSYEQY